The present entry profiles one T cell receptor (beta chain) with its context. V shed 6 bases and J shed 0 bases, with 12 bases lying between them. The CDR3 is made up of 15 amino acids. Germline loops: CDR1 SGHVS, CDR2 FQNEAQ. This record belongs to a study of blood T cell repertoires in COVID-19. Across the study: Acute-phase and convalescent COVID-19 samples originated in the United States, Italy and Spain.

In the original workflow: It was from reference gene primer amplification that nucleated cell counts were estimated. Data came from immunoSEQ multiplex PCR; TCRdb stores just in-frame clones and leaves some out. The V and J calls and the clone size are those of that table, but D and trimming were determined from the DNA. The sample lists over 200,000 clones; roughly 76% were seen once. The sequenced sample consisted of peripheral blood. V usage is TRBV7-8 and J usage is TRBJ1-3, with D maybe TRBD1 (5 bases). The receptor was isolated from a human donor in a cohort sampled during active COVID-19. CDR3 nucleotide sequence: TGTGCCAGCAGGGAAGGGGCCTTCTCTGGAAACACCATATATTTT. It translates to CASREGAFSGNTIYF. Drawing the rest from reference TRBV7-8 and TRBJ1-3, the complete variable domain is GAGVSQSPRYKVAKRGQDVALRCDPISGHVSLFWYQQALGQGPEFLTYFQNEAQLDKSGLPSDRFFAERPEGSVSTLKIQRTQQEDSAVYLCASREGAFSGNTIYFGEGSWLTVV.